These 18 T cell receptor beta chains originate from one sample sequenced in a study of cytomegalovirus exposure and HLA in healthy donors. PCR employed 60 Vbeta and 13 Jbeta primers. Libraries were prepared by immunoSEQ multiplex PCR; TCRdb keeps only in-frame clonotypes and omits some of them. The sample includes about 130,000 clones, over 65% of them seen just once. What was sequenced was PBMCs. These receptors originate from a man between 18 and 29 years old in good health and CMV-seropositive.

The chain employs TRBV29-1 and TRBJ2-5, with TRBD2 as a possible D gene (5 bases). The J call could be wrong; TRBJ2-7 is a better fit for the DNA end. Germline V gene lookup returns CDR1 SQVTM and CDR2 ANQGSEA. This CDR3 spans 11 amino acids. CDR3 sequence (DNA): TGCAGCAGGAGGCACGGCTACGAGCAGTACTTC. Its translation: CSRRHGYEQYF.

The rearrangement joins TRBV7-9 to TRBJ1-2; D remains ambiguous. V gave up 6 bases and J gave up 9 bases, with 2 bases separating them. CDR3 size: 8 residues. Germline CDR1 is SEHNR and CDR2 is FQNEAQ (reference sequence). The CDR3 loop is CASSSYTF. CDR3 nucleotides: TGTGCCAGCAGTAGCTACACCTTC.

The rearrangement uses TRBV19 and TRBJ1-2, with D possibly TRBD1 on 5 matching bases. V was trimmed by 5 bases and J by 7 bases, leaving 14 bases between them. Germline-derived CDR1 and CDR2 are LNHDA and SQIVND (reference sequence). The CDR3 has 13 residues. For the CDR3, the DNA is TGTGCCAGTAGTGTAGGCAGGGTTTTTGGCTACACCTTC. Translated, it gives CASSVGRVFGYTF.

This clone has just a few counts. The genes are TRBV4-2 and TRBJ2-1, with TRBD2 identical over 10 bases. The CDR3 extends over 15 amino acids. Germline-derived CDR1 and CDR2 are LGHNA and YNFKEQ. Germline trimming cut 4 bases from V and 8 bases from J; bases unmatched to any gene: 8. This chain's CDR3 is CASSLRALAGDEQFF. DNA for the CDR3: TGTGCCAGCAGCCTAAGGGCCCTAGCGGGAGATGAGCAGTTCTTC.

As regards this clone: This likely comes from a read error, as the CDR3 has no conserved phenylalanine or tryptophan at its end. The rearrangement joins TRBV5-1 to TRBJ2-2, with D possibly matching TRBD1 (6 bases). The CDR3 runs to 14 residues. Germline V gene data show CDR1 as SGHRS and CDR2 as YFSETQ. Trimming left V 4 bases short and J 7 bases short, with 14 bases between. CDR3 sequence reads: CASSTGIRLGELFV. Here the CDR3 DNA reads TGCGCCAGCAGCACAGGGATCCGTCTCGGGGAGCTGTTTGTT.

The V call is TRBV5-1, the J call TRBJ2-5; D call uncertain. The CDR3 has 14 residues. Germline CDR1 reads SGHRS; CDR2 reads YFSETQ. With 3 bases removed from V and 5 bases from J, the gap between germline ends came to 14 bases. The DNA of the CDR3 is TGCGCCAGCAGCTCCCCAGACGCCGGGGAGACCCAGTACTTC. Translating it yields CASSSPDAGETQYF.

Notes on this clone: An end of the junction differs from the germline gene, which may be a read error. At the DNA level, this CDR3 is encoded by other sequences in the same sample as well. The chain couples TRBV25-1 to TRBJ2-5; possibly TRBD2 for D (6 bases). This CDR3 is 13 amino acids long. Germline V gives CDR1 MGHDK, CDR2 SYGVNS. CDR3 nucleotides: TGCGCCAGCAGTTCCGGGGGAAGGGAGACCCAGTACTTC. Amino acids: CASSSGGRETQYF.

V usage is TRBV15 and J usage is TRBJ1-2; TRBD1 matches 12 bases. CDR1 LNHNV and CDR2 YYDKDF come from the germline V gene (reference sequence). This CDR3 is built from 13 residues. V trimming: 5 bases; J trimming: 8 bases; junction bases outside the gene matches: 3. The CDR3 nucleotides read TGTGCCACCAGCCCAGGGACAGGGGGCGGCTACACCTTC. Translated, it gives CATSPGTGGGYTF.

The chain is built from TRBV7-9 and TRBJ2-1, with D perhaps TRBD1 or TRBD2 (9 bases each). CDR1 is SEHNR and CDR2 is FQNEAQ in the germline V gene (reference sequence). Trimming pared 4 bases from V and 5 bases from J, leaving 27 bases between. The CDR3 extends over 19 amino acids. CDR3 in amino acids: CASSSPHRGQAGGNNEQFF. The DNA for the CDR3 is TGTGCCAGCAGCTCCCCTCACAGGGGGCAAGCGGGGGGCAACAATGAGCAGTTCTTC.

In its sample, this clone was seen a few times. V is TRBV19 and J is TRBJ2-7, with a possible D match to TRBD1 (5 bases). The germline gives CDR1 LNHDA, CDR2 SQIVND (reference sequence). With 9 bases removed from V and 2 bases from J, the gap between germline ends came to 17 bases. The CDR3 has 14 residues. In DNA, the CDR3 is TGTGCCAGCATCTCCCCGACAGTACCCTACGAGCAGTACTTC. Translation gives CASISPTVPYEQYF.

The V call is TRBV4-3, the J call TRBJ2-3; possible D gene TRBD1, 5 bases. Germline CDR1 is LGHNA and CDR2 is YSLEER. The V gene lost 0 bases and the J gene lost 0 bases, with 10 bases spanning the gap. This CDR3 is 16 amino acids long. In DNA, the CDR3 is TGCGCCAGCAGCCAAGAAGGTGGGGCCAGCACAGATACGCAGTATTTT. Its translation is CASSQEGGASTDTQYF.

This rearrangement joins TRBV25-1 to TRBJ2-1; no definite D call. V was cut by 7 bases and J by 7 bases, with 23 bases left in between. The germline V gene has CDR1 MGHDK and CDR2 SYGVNS. This CDR3 has 16 residues. CDR3 protein: CASTIRGFGFPNEQFF. The CDR3 DNA follows: TGTGCCAGCACAATCAGAGGATTTGGGTTCCCAAATGAGCAGTTCTTC.

The chain is built from TRBV10-2 and TRBJ2-5, with D possibly being TRBD2 (6 bases). CDR1 WSHSY and CDR2 SAAADI come from the germline V gene. The length of the CDR3 is 15 residues. With 2 bases removed from V and 1 base from J, the gap between germline ends came to 11 bases. The CDR3 nucleotides read TGCGCCAGCAGTGAGAGGGCGGGACCCCAAGAGACCCAGTACTTC. Its protein is CASSERAGPQETQYF.

The genes are TRBV7-2 and TRBJ2-7, with 9 positions matching TRBD1. CDR1 is SGHTA, CDR2 FQGNSA, per germline. The CDR3 loop spans 14 amino acids. After removal of 5 bases from V and 7 bases from J, the junction contained 9 bases not matched to a gene. This CDR3 reads CASSDRTGAGEQYF. For the CDR3, the DNA is TGTGCCAGCAGCGACAGGACAGGGGCCGGGGAGCAGTACTTC.

J is TRBJ2-3 and V is TRBV7-2, with 11 bases that match TRBD2. Per the germline V gene, CDR1 is SGHTA and CDR2 is FQGNSA. V was clipped by 2 bases and J by 6 bases; unmatched bases: 13. The CDR3 is 18 residues long. In DNA, the CDR3 is TGTGCCAGCAGCTTAAGGAGGGGTAGCGGGGGGGCCAGTGATACGCAGTATTTT. Translated: CASSLRRGSGGASDTQYF.

The chain couples TRBV7-9 to TRBJ2-6, with TRBD1 matching 9 bases. CDR3 length: 18 amino acids. V dropped 0 bases and J dropped 2; count of bases not matched to a gene: 5. Germline CDR1 and CDR2: SEHNR and FQNEAQ (reference sequence). CDR3 protein: CASSLAAGQGTGANVLTF. The CDR3 DNA reads as TGTGCCAGCAGCTTAGCGGCGGGACAGGGAACTGGGGCCAACGTCCTGACTTTC.

This clone was counted between two and nine times. The chain has TRBV4-3 and TRBJ1-1, with a weak D call TRBD1 (5 bases). Trimming took off 0 bases at V and 8 bases at J, with 13 bases between the two ends. Germline assignment: CDR1 LGHNA and CDR2 YSLEER. The CDR3 extends over 14 amino acids. In DNA form, the CDR3 reads TGCGCCAGCAGCCAAGATATTGACCGGGGGGAAGCTTTCTTT. The encoded protein is CASSQDIDRGEAFF.

The chain couples TRBV13 to TRBJ1-4; a possible D gene is TRBD1 (6 bases). Germline CDR1 and CDR2: PRHDT and FYEKMQ (reference sequence). Trimming pared 2 bases from V and 5 bases from J, leaving 12 bases between. CDR3 length equals 15 residues. The CDR3 sequence is CASSLKTGRNEKLFF. As DNA, the CDR3 is TGTGCCAGCAGCTTAAAAACAGGGCGAAATGAAAAACTGTTTTTT.